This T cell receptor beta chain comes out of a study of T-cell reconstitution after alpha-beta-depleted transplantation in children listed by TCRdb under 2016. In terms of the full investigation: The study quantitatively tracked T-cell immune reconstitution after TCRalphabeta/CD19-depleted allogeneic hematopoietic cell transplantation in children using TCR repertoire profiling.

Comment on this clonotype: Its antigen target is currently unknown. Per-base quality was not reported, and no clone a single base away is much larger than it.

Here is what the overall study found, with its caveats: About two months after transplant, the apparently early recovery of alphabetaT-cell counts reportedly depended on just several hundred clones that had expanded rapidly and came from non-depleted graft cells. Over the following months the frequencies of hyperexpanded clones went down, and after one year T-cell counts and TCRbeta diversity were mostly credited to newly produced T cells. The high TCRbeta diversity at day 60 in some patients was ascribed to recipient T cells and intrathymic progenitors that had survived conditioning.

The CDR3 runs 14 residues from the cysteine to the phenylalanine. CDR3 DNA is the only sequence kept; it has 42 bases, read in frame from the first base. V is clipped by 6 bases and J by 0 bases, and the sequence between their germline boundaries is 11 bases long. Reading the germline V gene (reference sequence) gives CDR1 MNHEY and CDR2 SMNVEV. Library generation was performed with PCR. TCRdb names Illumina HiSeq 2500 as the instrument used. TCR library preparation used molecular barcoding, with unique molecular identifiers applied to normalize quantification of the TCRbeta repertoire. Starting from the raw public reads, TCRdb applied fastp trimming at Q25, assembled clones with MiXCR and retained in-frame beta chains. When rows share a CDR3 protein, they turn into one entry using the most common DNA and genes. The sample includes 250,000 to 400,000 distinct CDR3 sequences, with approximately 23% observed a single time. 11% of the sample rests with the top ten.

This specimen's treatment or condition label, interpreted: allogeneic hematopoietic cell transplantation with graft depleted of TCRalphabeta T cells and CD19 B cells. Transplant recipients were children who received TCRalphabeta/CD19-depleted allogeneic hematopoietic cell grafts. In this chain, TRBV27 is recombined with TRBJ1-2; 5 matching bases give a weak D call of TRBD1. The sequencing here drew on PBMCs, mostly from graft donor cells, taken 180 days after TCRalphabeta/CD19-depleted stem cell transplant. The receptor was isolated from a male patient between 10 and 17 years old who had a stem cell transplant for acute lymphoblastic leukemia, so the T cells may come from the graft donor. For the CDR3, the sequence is CASRMGGSNYGYTF. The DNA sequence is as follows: TGTGCCAGCAGAATGGGGGGTTCTAACTATGGCTACACCTTC.